The subject of this entry is one T cell receptor (beta chain). This clonotype was observed many times. Its antigen specificity is not known. The record has no base qualities; no much larger clone is one base away. The entry originates in a study of early T cells in non-severe SARS-CoV-2 infection listed by TCRdb under 2021. For the wider study: Because TCR sequencing relied on bulk RNA taken from unsorted whole blood, pairing of alpha and beta chains was not possible. The full study reports these points: VDJdb matching was skewed toward anti-spike CD8 responses, so virus-specific expansions were likely underestimated and private and CD4 specificities were missed.

V is reduced by 6 bases and J by 2 bases, leaving a spacing of 7 bases between them. Sequences MNHEY (CDR1) and SVGAGI (CDR2) are obtained from the germline V gene. CDR3 length: 12 amino acids, cysteine to phenylalanine. Only the CDR3 portion is preserved as DNA: 36 bases, with reading frame beginning at the first base. Set within a cohort of healthcare workers in London, UK, this nested case-control study involved weekly PCR testing of nasopharyngeal swabs along with blood sampling. Between 23 and 31 March 2020, the week of the UK lockdown, healthcare workers were enrolled and then followed up weekly for as long as 16 weeks. The method behind the library was 5' RACE. The instrument was a NextSeq 500. Unique molecular identifiers were attached to individual cDNA molecules in the TCR library protocol so that sequencing error and PCR bias could be corrected. Both TCR alpha and beta chains were sequenced, and tight co-correlation was observed between alpha and beta sequence abundances in each sample. The original pipeline was this. Decombinator V4 was used to annotate TCR sequences for V gene, J gene and CDR3. TCRs were defined as expanded if a significant change between any two time points was detected under a Poisson model with p below 0.0001. Abundances of TCRs were expressed as counts per million after normalisation to the total number of TCRs sequenced in each sample. MAIT TCRs were defined by TRAV1-2 paired with TRAJ12, TRAJ20 or TRAJ33, and iNKT TCRs by TRAV10 paired with TRAJ18. VDJdb, accessed 1 November 2021, was searched for CMV, EBV and SARS-CoV-2 annotated TCRs, with TCRs annotated for multiple antigens excluded. Clones were called with MiXCR by TCRdb after fastp trimmed the public reads at Q25, and only in-frame beta chains were retained. For every CDR3 protein sequence, its rows merge into one entry that carries the most common genes and DNA. Clone size and V and J calls follow TCRdb, not the original study. Recorded for this sample are roughly 30,000 distinct CDR3 sequences; approximately 5.3% of them occurred a single time. The ten largest account for about an eighth of the sample.

This clonotype was obtained from an adult who was a healthcare worker with PCR-confirmed SARS-CoV-2 infection or an uninfected control (not recorded which). The rearrangement combines TRBV6-5 with TRBJ1-2, with the D gene not clear enough to name. Sequenced sample: whole blood. The nucleotide sequence is given as TGTGCCAGCAGCGGAAAAAACTATGGCTACACCTTC. Its translation is CASSGKNYGYTF.